What follows describes a single T cell receptor beta chain. Every participating donor contributed roughly 10 milliliters of peripheral blood through a draw. This sample stems from a study of blood T cells in healthy people across ages. It was with a sample-barcoded 5' primer and a J-beta primer mix that a second PCR of about 7 to 12 cycles was run. Every cDNA molecule bore a tag from a template-switch adaptor containing 12 random nucleotides. MiXCR was run by TCRdb on the 5' RACE reads, yielding one entry per CDR3 protein. The sample includes nearly 1 million distinct CDR3 sequences, 51% of them seen just once. Per the germline V gene, CDR1 is DFQATT and CDR2 is SNEGSKA (reference sequence). CDR3 length: 15 amino acids. J gave up 6 bases and V 2 bases, and 3 bases lay outside the gene matches.

The sequencing sample was made of blood. This rearrangement joins TRBV20-1 to TRBJ2-1, with 14 bases fitting TRBD2. The clonotype originates from an older woman in good health. CDR3 residues: CSARSGTSGSNEQFF. The CDR3 DNA sequence: TGCAGTGCTAGATCCGGGACTAGCGGGAGCAATGAGCAGTTCTTC.